These T cell receptor beta chains were read from a single sample in a study of T cell responses to AZD1222 COVID-19 vaccine. This table comes from immunoSEQ multiplex PCR, and its TCRdb copy is limited to in-frame clones, with some not included. Of fewer than 200,000 clones in the sample, roughly nine tenths were seen once. The specimen was peripheral blood, collected on day 0 of AZD1222 vaccination. The source is an adult in good health. CDR3s include the opening cysteine and the closing phenylalanine or tryptophan. A D gene is named only where the DNA matches it firmly. Size values are once, few and many counts, or a class for expanded clones, and some rows have none.

j_gene: TRBJ2-3; abundance: once; v_gene: TRBV6-5; d_gene: TRBD2; len: 13; CDR3aa: CARGEGGADTQYF; CDR3nt: TGTGCCCGGGGGGAGGGAGGGGCAGATACGCAGTATTTT
j_gene: TRBJ1-6; abundance: NA; v_gene: TRBV6-2/TRBV6-3; d_gene: NA; len: 17; CDR3aa: CASSYLGTSSYNSPLHF; CDR3nt: TGTGCCAGCAGTTACCTCGGGACCAGCTCCTATAATTCACCCCTCCACTTT
j_gene: TRBJ1-6; abundance: once; v_gene: TRBV6-5; d_gene: NA; len: 13; CDR3aa: CACQAAGDSPLHF; CDR3nt: TGTGCCTGCCAGGCGGCCGGCGATTCACCCCTCCACTTT
j_gene: TRBJ1-2; abundance: once; v_gene: TRBV5-4; d_gene: NA; len: 16; CDR3aa: CASSRDIGESSYGYTF; CDR3nt: TGTGCCAGCAGCCGCGACATAGGTGAGAGTTCCTATGGCTACACCTTC
j_gene: TRBJ2-7; abundance: NA; v_gene: TRBV7-8; d_gene: NA; len: 14; CDR3aa: CASSFSGTAYEQYF; CDR3nt: TGTGCCAGCAGCTTCTCCGGGACGGCCTACGAGCAGTACTTC
j_gene: TRBJ1-4; abundance: NA; v_gene: TRBV25-1; d_gene: TRBD1; len: 14; CDR3aa: CASSDPGQGRKLFF; CDR3nt: TGTGCCAGCAGTGATCCGGGACAGGGACGAAAACTGTTTTTT
j_gene: TRBJ2-5; abundance: NA; v_gene: TRBV15; d_gene: NA; len: 19; CDR3aa: CATSRGDVGSGTGFETQYF; CDR3nt: TGTGCCACCAGCAGAGGTGACGTTGGGAGTGGCACAGGATTTGAGACCCAGTACTTC
j_gene: TRBJ2-3; abundance: NA; v_gene: TRBV5-1; d_gene: TRBD2; len: 16; CDR3aa: CASSSGGAPGTDTQYF; CDR3nt: TGCGCCAGCAGCTCCGGGGGGGCCCCGGGCACAGATACGCAGTATTTT
j_gene: TRBJ1-1; abundance: NA; v_gene: TRBV18; d_gene: NA; len: 13; CDR3aa: CASSPTVNTEAFF; CDR3nt: TGTGCCAGCTCACCAACAGTGAACACTGAAGCTTTCTTT
j_gene: TRBJ1-5; abundance: once; v_gene: TRBV27; d_gene: NA; len: 13; CDR3aa: CASSLTRDQPQHF; CDR3nt: TGTGCCAGCAGTTTGACACGAGATCAGCCCCAGCATTTT
j_gene: TRBJ1-3; abundance: NA; v_gene: TRBV7-9; d_gene: NA; len: 15; CDR3aa: CASSPQPLSGNTIYF; CDR3nt: TGTGCCAGCAGCCCGCAGCCCCTCTCTGGAAACACCATATATTTT
j_gene: TRBJ1-2; abundance: NA; v_gene: TRBV3-1/TRBV3-2; d_gene: NA; len: 15; CDR3aa: CASSQDRNRNYGYTF; CDR3nt: TGTGCCAGCAGCCAAGATAGGAACCGTAACTATGGCTACACCTTC
j_gene: TRBJ2-6; abundance: NA; v_gene: TRBV18; d_gene: TRBD1; len: 18; CDR3aa: CASSLSSRDRAGANVLTF; CDR3nt: TGTGCCAGCTCACTTTCGTCCCGGGACAGGGCTGGGGCCAACGTCCTGACTTTC
j_gene: TRBJ2-1; abundance: NA; v_gene: TRBV19; d_gene: NA; len: 13; CDR3aa: CASSMVKAQGQFF; CDR3nt: TGTGCCAGTAGTATGGTCAAAGCACAGGGGCAGTTCTTC
j_gene: TRBJ2-3; abundance: few; v_gene: TRBV10-3; d_gene: NA; len: 14; CDR3aa: CAISRSSRTDTQYF; CDR3nt: TGTGCCATCAGCAGGAGTTCTCGCACAGATACGCAGTATTTT
j_gene: TRBJ1-1; abundance: NA; v_gene: TRBV19; d_gene: NA; len: 13; CDR3aa: CASSNGQNTEAFF; CDR3nt: TGTGCCAGTAGTAATGGACAGAACACTGAAGCTTTCTTT
j_gene: TRBJ2-5; abundance: NA; v_gene: TRBV27; d_gene: NA; len: 15; CDR3aa: CASSLIDSSGETQYF; CDR3nt: TGTGCCAGCAGTTTAATAGACTCCAGCGGAGAGACCCAGTACTTC
j_gene: TRBJ1-3; abundance: NA; v_gene: TRBV7-8; d_gene: TRBD1; len: 15; CDR3aa: CASSGRDSSRNTIYF; CDR3nt: TGTGCCAGCAGCGGCCGGGACAGCAGCCGGAACACCATATATTTT
j_gene: TRBJ2-2; abundance: NA; v_gene: TRBV28; d_gene: NA; len: 13; CDR3aa: CASSDSYTGELFF; CDR3nt: TGTGCCAGCAGTGACAGTTATACCGGGGAGCTGTTTTTT
j_gene: TRBJ2-1; abundance: NA; v_gene: TRBV9; d_gene: TRBD2; len: 18; CDR3aa: CASSVEGTSGRGYNEQFF; CDR3nt: TGTGCCAGCAGCGTAGAGGGGACTAGCGGGAGAGGTTACAATGAGCAGTTCTTC
j_gene: TRBJ2-1; abundance: NA; v_gene: TRBV11-2; d_gene: NA; len: 14; CDR3aa: CASSLEPGRGEQFF; CDR3nt: TGTGCCAGCAGCTTAGAACCGGGGCGGGGAGAGCAGTTCTTC
j_gene: TRBJ1-3; abundance: once; v_gene: TRBV28; d_gene: NA; len: 15; CDR3aa: CASSFGRTSGNTIYF; CDR3nt: TGTGCCAGCAGTTTTGGCCGAACCTCTGGAAACACCATATATTTT
j_gene: TRBJ1-5; abundance: few; v_gene: TRBV12-3/TRBV12-4; d_gene: NA; len: 13; CDR3aa: CASSLVAGTAQHF; CDR3nt: TGTGCCAGCAGTTTAGTGGCAGGGACGGCCCAGCATTTT
j_gene: TRBJ2-1; abundance: few; v_gene: TRBV29-1; d_gene: TRBD1; len: 12; CDR3aa: CSVGQGTDAQFF; CDR3nt: TGCAGCGTCGGACAGGGTACGGATGCTCAGTTCTTC
j_gene: TRBJ1-1; abundance: NA; v_gene: TRBV18; d_gene: TRBD1; len: 16; CDR3aa: CASSPPGRGGYTEAFF; CDR3nt: TGTGCCAGCTCACCACCGGGCAGGGGGGGGTACACTGAAGCTTTCTTT
j_gene: TRBJ1-5; abundance: once; v_gene: TRBV6-2/TRBV6-3; d_gene: NA; len: 14; CDR3aa: CASSSPGVDQPQHF; CDR3nt: TGTGCCAGCAGTTCCCCAGGAGTGGATCAGCCCCAGCATTTT